This T cell receptor beta chain was recovered during a study of OX40 agonist ivuxolimab in advanced cancers. Turning to the study itself: An agonistic anti-OX40 (CD134) antibody, ivuxolimab, was used to treat the patients. The study, taken as a whole, reports: Low levels of normalized T-cell clonal expansion also appeared in some nonresponders.

The CDR3 runs 14 residues. Trimming removed 5 bases from V and 3 bases from J, with 10 bases in between. The germline V gene encodes CDR1 SEHNR and CDR2 FQNEAQ (reference sequence). With respect to this clone: What it binds is not known.

Sequencing used immunoSEQ multiplex PCR; TCRdb keeps in-frame clones, though not all of them. Of roughly 76,000 clones listed, around four fifths were seen once; the top ten hold 5.5% to 7%. The specimen was CD4+ or CD8+ T cells sorted from blood, collected in a trial of the OX40 agonist ivuxolimab. The sequence came from an adult with an advanced solid tumor such as melanoma, head and neck, liver or kidney cancer. J is TRBJ2-2 and V is TRBV7-9; weak D call: TRBD2 (5 bases). For the CDR3, the DNA is TGTGCCAGCAGCCGAGGGTCGCACACCGGGGAGCTGTTTTTT. This translates into CASSRGSHTGELFF.